The clone carrying this T cell receptor (beta chain) was picked up many times. Its antigen is currently unknown. The sample belongs to a study of identical twins. Study findings and constraints: Out-of-frame beta chain sequences displayed weaker excess sharing between twins.

Only healthy Caucasians were included as donors. A universal primer site was created by template switching, with the cDNA bearing unique molecular identifiers. TCRdb called the 5' RACE reads again in MiXCR, with one record for every CDR3 protein. The data hold approximately 670,000 distinct CDR3 sequences, with 6.1% observed a single time. The CDR3 loop spans 10 amino acids. V was clipped by 1 base and J by 8 bases, with 5 bases between them. Germline CDR1 and CDR2: DFQATT and SNEGSKA (reference sequence). The chain combines TRBV20-1 with TRBJ1-1; no clear D gene. Input material: naive T cells sorted from blood. This receptor was identified in a young man in good health. CDR3 loop: CSARGEEAFF. CDR3 in DNA: TGCAGTGCTAGAGGTGAGGAAGCTTTCTTT.